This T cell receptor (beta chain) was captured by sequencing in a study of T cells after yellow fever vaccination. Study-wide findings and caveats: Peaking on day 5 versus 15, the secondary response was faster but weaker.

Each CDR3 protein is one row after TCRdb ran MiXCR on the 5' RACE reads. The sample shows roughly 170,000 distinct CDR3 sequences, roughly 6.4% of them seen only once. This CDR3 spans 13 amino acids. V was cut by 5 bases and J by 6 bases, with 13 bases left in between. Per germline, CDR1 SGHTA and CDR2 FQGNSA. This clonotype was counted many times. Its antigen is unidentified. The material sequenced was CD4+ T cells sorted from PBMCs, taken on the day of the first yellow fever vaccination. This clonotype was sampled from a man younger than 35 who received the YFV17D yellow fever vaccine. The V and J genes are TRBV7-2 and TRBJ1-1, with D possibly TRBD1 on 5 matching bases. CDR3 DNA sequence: TGTGCCAGCAGCCTTTTTGGGGGTTCTGAAGCTTTCTTT. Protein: CASSLFGGSEAFF.